These T cell receptor beta chains were read from a single sample in a study of CD8 T cells in ankylosing spondylitis. TCRdb itself ran the 5' RACE reads through MiXCR, one entry per CDR3 protein. Of around 130,000 distinct CDR3 sequences listed, roughly 6.6% are singletons. Sequenced sample: blood, either unsorted or a sorted T cell fraction (not recorded which). The source is a male donor with ankylosing spondylitis or in good health (not recorded which). Each CDR3 is given with its conserved first and last residue. D genes are given only for firm matches. A row's size may be missing; if present it is once, few, many or a size class.

>NA|many|TRBV5-1|TRBJ1-1
CASSIDSGNTEAFF
TGCGCCAGCAGCATAGACAGCGGGAACACTGAAGCTTTCTTT
>NA|many|TRBV20-1|TRBJ2-1
CSARDFSIYNEQFF
TGCAGTGCTAGAGATTTCAGTATCTACAATGAGCAGTTCTTC
>TRBD2|many|TRBV5-1|TRBJ2-5
CASSLAADSGGETQYF
TGCGCCAGCAGCTTGGCTGCGGATAGCGGGGGGGAGACCCAGTACTTC
>NA|many|TRBV7-9|TRBJ2-3
CASSLDSSGTDTQYF
TGTGCCAGCAGCTTAGATAGTAGCGGCACAGATACGCAGTATTTT
>NA|many|TRBV27|TRBJ1-5
CASSLGTNQPQHF
TGTGCCAGCAGTTTAGGTACCAATCAGCCCCAGCATTTT
>TRBD1|many|TRBV12-3/TRBV12-4|TRBJ1-4
CASTRTGDFEKLFF
TGTGCCAGCACCCGGACAGGGGACTTTGAAAAACTGTTTTTT
>TRBD1|many|TRBV19|TRBJ1-4
CASIGQGVGEKLFF
TGTGCCAGTATTGGACAGGGGGTCGGGGAAAAACTGTTTTTT
>NA|many|TRBV7-2|TRBJ2-3
CASSFGQFMNTQYF
TGTGCCAGCAGCTTCGGACAGTTCATGAATACGCAGTATTTT
>NA|NA|TRBV7-2|TRBJ2-2
CASSRGPNTGELFF
TGTGCCAGCAGCCGGGGCCCGAACACCGGGGAGCTGTTTTTT
>NA|many|TRBV7-8|TRBJ2-7
CATRDGNYEQYF
TGTGCCACCCGGGACGGGAACTACGAGCAGTACTTC